This T cell receptor (beta chain) was sequenced in a study of control samples from healthy donors and cancer patients. Produced via immunoSEQ multiplex PCR; TCRdb's table is partial and in-frame only. The profile covers tens of thousands of clones, with 89% appearing a single time and approximately 7.2% taken by the ten largest. The origin of this receptor is a man aged 50-59 years in good health. The specimen sequenced was blood.

In DNA, the CDR3 is TGTGCCAGCAGTCCTCGAATGAATGAGCAGTTCTTC. Its translation: CASSPRMNEQFF. V gene TRBV6-5 combines with J gene TRBJ2-1; D gene uncertain. The V and J ends lost 5 bases and 7 bases respectively, with 9 bases between them. The length of the CDR3 is 12 residues. Germline values: CDR1 MNHEY, CDR2 SVGAGI.